A single sample gave rise to the 27 T cell receptor beta chains below, sequenced in a study of CD8 T cells in Susac syndrome. RNA totalling roughly 0.45 to 1 ug underwent reverse transcription with random hexamers. TCRdb re-called the immunoSEQ multiplex PCR reads through MiXCR, storing one row per CDR3 protein. The table shows 100,000 to 150,000 distinct CDR3 sequences, with about 95% occurring only once. Sequencing used CD4+ T cells from PBMCs. All receptors come from a human donor in good health.

The chain recombines TRBV29-1 with TRBJ2-6; D uncertain. The V and J ends lost 3 bases and 1 base respectively, with 1 base between them. The CDR3 is 12 amino acids. Germline V gene lookup returns CDR1 SQVTM and CDR2 ANQGSEA. The CDR3 region is CSVESGANVLTF. The CDR3 region has the DNA TGCAGCGTTGAGTCTGGGGCCAACGTCCTGACTTTC.

The chain has TRBV7-2 and TRBJ2-7; 7 bases map to TRBD1. Trimming removed 4 bases from V and 4 bases from J; junction bases left unmatched: 4. CDR3 size: 13 residues. Germline loops: CDR1 SGHTA, CDR2 FQGNSA. DNA of the CDR3: TGTGCCAGCAGCTCCACAGGGGAATACGAGCAGTACTTC. Translation: CASSSTGEYEQYF.

The chain recombines TRBV5-1 with TRBJ2-1, with D perhaps matching TRBD1 (6 bases). Trimming removed 2 bases from V and 4 bases from J, with 10 bases in between. CDR1 SGHRS and CDR2 YFSETQ come from the germline V gene. The CDR3 loop spans 14 amino acids. The CDR3 sequence is CASSFGQPYNEQFF. CDR3 DNA: TGCGCCAGCAGCTTTGGACAGCCTTACAATGAGCAGTTCTTC.

V usage is TRBV7-8 and J usage is TRBJ2-7; maybe TRBD1 (5 bases). V gave up 3 bases and J gave up 2 bases, with 11 bases separating them. The germline gives CDR1 SGHVS, CDR2 FQNEAQ. CDR3 length: 14 amino acids. In DNA, the CDR3 is TGTGCCAGCAGCTTTGGGGCAGGTACCTACGAGCAGTACTTC. Its protein product is CASSFGAGTYEQYF.

This clonotype showed up just once. The chain uses TRBV29-1 and TRBJ2-1; D gene uncertain. Trimming removed 5 bases from V and 1 base from J, with 3 bases in between. The germline V gene has CDR1 SQVTM and CDR2 ANQGSEA. This CDR3 has 11 amino acids. Here the CDR3 DNA reads TGCAGCGTTAAATCCTACAATGAGCAGTTCTTC. It codes for CSVKSYNEQFF.

The rearrangement links TRBV18 to TRBJ2-6; 8 nucleotides agree with TRBD1. This CDR3 region has 20 residues. Germline values: CDR1 KGHSH, CDR2 LQKENI. V shed 1 base and J 0 bases; nucleotides not matched to a gene: 11. In nucleotides, the CDR3 is TGTGCCAGCTCACCACGGGTTGCCCCAGGGGGCGGCTCTGGGGCCAACGTCCTGACTTTC. Encoded protein: CASSPRVAPGGGSGANVLTF.

V usage is TRBV3-1 and J usage is TRBJ2-4; TRBD2 matches 11 bases. The CDR3 has 14 amino acids. Germline V lookup: CDR1 LGHDT, CDR2 YNNKEL (reference sequence). V lost 4 bases and J lost 8; bases outside the gene matches: 4. Written as DNA, the CDR3 is TGTGCCAGCAGCCTAACTAGCGGGAGACACATTCAGTACTTC. Translated: CASSLTSGRHIQYF.

The chain links TRBV12-3 or TRBV12-4 to TRBJ1-1, with D maybe TRBD1 (5 bases). This CDR3 has 12 amino acids. Between the trimmed V and J ends, which lost 4 bases and 4 bases, there was a span of 7 bases. The CDR3 loop reads CASSSGFTEAFF. The DNA of the CDR3 is TGTGCCAGCAGTTCAGGGTTCACTGAAGCTTTCTTT.

The chain combines TRBV5-4 with TRBJ2-3; 9 bases fit TRBD1. The length of the CDR3 is 16 residues. Germline V CDR1 and CDR2: SGHNT, YYREEE (reference sequence). The trim removed 4 bases at V and 1 base at J, leaving 7 bases unmatched. This chain's CDR3 is CASSLDRGYGTDTQYF. CDR3 bases: TGTGCCAGCAGCCTCGACAGGGGGTACGGCACAGATACGCAGTATTTT.

This chain uses TRBV29-1 with TRBJ2-7, with D hard to call. V was shortened by 0 bases and J by 2 bases, with 11 bases between the two germline ends. There are 14 residues in the CDR3. Germline loops: CDR1 SQVTM, CDR2 ANQGSEA. CDR3 in amino acids: CSVEDLSPPYEQYF. DNA for the CDR3: TGCAGCGTTGAAGATCTCAGTCCCCCCTACGAGCAGTACTTC.

The chain has TRBV6-5 and TRBJ1-1; D gene unclear. Germline V gene lookup returns CDR1 MNHEY and CDR2 SVGAGI. The germline V and J ends were trimmed by 2 bases and 2 bases, with 9 bases remaining between them. The CDR3 contains 14 residues. CDR3 region: CASSYVAVNTEAFF. The CDR3 DNA follows: TGTGCCAGCAGTTACGTCGCAGTCAACACTGAAGCTTTCTTT.

The chain combines TRBV29-1 with TRBJ2-1, with 7 positions matching TRBD1. The CDR3 totals 11 residues. Germline-derived CDR1 and CDR2 are SQVTM and ANQGSEA. The junction had 5 bases not matched to a gene; V was cut back by 6 bases and J by 9 bases. The CDR3 loop reads CSVDRVGEQFF. The CDR3 nucleotides are TGCAGCGTAGACAGGGTCGGTGAGCAGTTCTTC.

This clonotype was recorded once. The chain has TRBV6-2 or TRBV6-3 and TRBJ2-7; maybe TRBD2 (6 bases). Trimming shortened V by 6 bases and J by 3 bases, and 15 bases separated the two germline ends. The CDR3 is 14 amino acids. Per germline, CDR1 MNHEY and CDR2 SVGEGT. CDR3 protein: CASSPGGIFYEQYF. The CDR3 region has the DNA TGTGCCAGCAGCCCTGGAGGGATATTCTACGAGCAGTACTTC.

The chain joins TRBV7-9 to TRBJ2-1; 7 bases map to TRBD1. The CDR3 is 12 residues long. The junction had 3 bases not matched to a gene; V was cut back by 5 bases and J by 8 bases. Looked up from germline, CDR1 is SEHNR and CDR2 is FQNEAQ (reference sequence). In nucleotides, the CDR3 is TGTGCCAGCAGCGTACAGGGGTATGAGCAGTTCTTC. Translating gives CASSVQGYEQFF.

The chain links TRBV5-1 to TRBJ2-1; 10 nucleotides match TRBD2. CDR3 size: 14 residues. V gave up 2 bases and J gave up 6 bases; unmatched junction bases: 2. The germline gives CDR1 SGHRS, CDR2 YFSETQ. The DNA for the CDR3 is TGCGCCAGCAGCTTAATAGCGGGAGGCAATGAGCAGTTCTTC. This gives the protein CASSLIAGGNEQFF.

The CDR3 nucleotides are TGTGCCAGCAGCGGGACTTTAGATACGCAGTATTTT. It yields the protein CASSGTLDTQYF. The chain joins TRBV5-4 to TRBJ2-3; D possibly corresponds to TRBD2 (6 bases). Per the germline V gene, CDR1 is SGHNT and CDR2 is YYREEE (reference sequence). The length of the CDR3 is 12 residues. V lost 4 bases, J lost 5 bases, and 8 bases lay in between. Using reference TRBV5-4 and TRBJ2-3 for the parts outside the CDR3, the full variable domain is ETGVTQSPTHLIKTRGQQVTLRCSSQSGHNTVSWYQQALGQGPQFIFQYYREEENGRGNFPPRFSGLQFPNYSSELNVNALELDDSALYLCASSGTLDTQYFGPGTRLTVL.

The J gene is TRBJ2-5, the V gene TRBV5-1, with 7 bases matching TRBD1. Trimming at V came to 0 bases and at J to 2 bases, leaving 4 bases not matched to a gene. The germline V gene encodes CDR1 SGHRS and CDR2 YFSETQ. The CDR3 sequence is 15 residues long. DNA for the CDR3: TGCGCCAGCAGCTTGGGGTGGGGACAGCAAGAGACCCAGTACTTC. This encodes CASSLGWGQQETQYF.

The V and J genes are TRBV7-2 and TRBJ1-5; D is perhaps TRBD1 (5 bases). Per germline, CDR1 SGHTA and CDR2 FQGNSA. Trimming pared 3 bases from V and 9 bases from J, leaving 6 bases between. The CDR3 totals 11 residues. The CDR3 here is CASSLGGPQHF. CDR3 DNA sequence: TGTGCCAGCAGCTTGGGGGGGCCCCAGCATTTT.

The chain links TRBV4-2 to TRBJ2-7; tentative D call: TRBD2 (6 bases). The germline V gene has CDR1 LGHNA and CDR2 YNFKEQ. Between the trimmed V and J ends, which lost 1 base and 11 bases, there was a span of 15 bases. CDR3 length: 13 residues. The CDR3 reads CASSQGGRDGEYF. Here the CDR3 DNA reads TGTGCCAGCAGCCAAGGTGGGCGGGACGGGGAGTACTTC.

The chain has TRBV9 and TRBJ1-2; D uncertain. Germline CDR1 reads SGDLS; CDR2 reads YYNGEE. V lost 0 bases, J lost 4 bases, and 10 bases lay in between. The CDR3 extends over 14 amino acids. This chain's CDR3 is CASSVEASGYGYTF. The CDR3 coding sequence is TGTGCCAGCAGCGTAGAGGCATCCGGCTATGGCTACACCTTC.

The V call is TRBV5-1, the J call TRBJ2-1; 10 nucleotides match TRBD1. CDR3 length equals 15 residues. Trimming cost V 2 bases and J 8 bases; bases outside gene matches: 7. The germline CDR1 and CDR2 sequences are SGHRS and YFSETQ. CDR3 coding DNA: TGCGCCAGCAGCTTTACCGGGACAGGGGTCGATGAGCAGTTCTTC. Protein product: CASSFTGTGVDEQFF.

In nucleotides, the CDR3 is TGTGCCAGCAGTTACACCGACAGGCGGGATACGCAGTATTTT. This codes for CASSYTDRRDTQYF. This chain connects TRBV6-5 to TRBJ2-3; possibly TRBD1 for D (6 bases). Per the germline V gene, CDR1 is MNHEY and CDR2 is SVGAGI. Deletions cut 2 bases from V and 6 bases from J, with 12 bases between. The CDR3 is 14 amino acids.

The chain uses TRBV5-1 and TRBJ2-7; TRBD2 might be the D (5 bases). Trimming cost V 4 bases and J 2 bases, with 16 bases left between them. The germline CDR1 and CDR2 sequences are SGHRS and YFSETQ. The CDR3 spans 15 residues. CDR3 sequence (DNA): TGCGCCAGCAGCGTGGGAGCAGGCGACGCCTACGAGCAGTACTTC. Protein product: CASSVGAGDAYEQYF. The variable domain in full, with the rest retrieved from reference TRBV5-1 and TRBJ2-7, is KAGVTQTPRYLIKTRGQQVTLSCSPISGHRSVSWYQQTPGQGLQFLFEYFSETQRNKGNFPGRFSGRQFSNSRSEMNVSTLELGDSALYLCASSVGAGDAYEQYFGPGTRLTVT.

The gene calls are TRBV3-1 and TRBJ1-2; unclear D gene. V dropped 1 base and J dropped 5 bases, with 11 bases sitting between them. CDR3 size: 14 residues. Germline V gene lookup returns CDR1 LGHDT and CDR2 YNNKEL (reference sequence). The CDR3 coding sequence is TGTGCCAGCAGCCAAGGAAGTGGCGCGTATGGCTACACCTTC. Encoded protein: CASSQGSGAYGYTF.

Here the CDR3 reads CASSPLETNGYTF. CDR3 in DNA: TGTGCCAGCTCACCCCTCGAGACTAATGGCTACACCTTC. The V and J genes are TRBV18 and TRBJ1-2, with D unresolved. There are 13 residues in the CDR3. Deletions cut 3 bases from V and 6 bases from J, with 11 bases between. Germline values: CDR1 KGHSH, CDR2 LQKENI.

This clonotype has only one observation. This sequence joins TRBV5-1 and TRBJ2-1; D might be TRBD2 (5 bases). The CDR3 covers 15 residues. V lost 3 bases, J lost 2 bases, and 12 bases lay in between. Germline V gene sequence: CDR1 SGHRS, CDR2 YFSETQ. CDR3 nucleotides: TGCGCCAGCAGCTCAGGACTTCTTCCCTACAATGAGCAGTTCTTC. Its translation is CASSSGLLPYNEQFF. Supplemented by reference TRBV5-1 and TRBJ2-1, the full variable domain reads KAGVTQTPRYLIKTRGQQVTLSCSPISGHRSVSWYQQTPGQGLQFLFEYFSETQRNKGNFPGRFSGRQFSNSRSEMNVSTLELGDSALYLCASSSGLLPYNEQFFGPGTRLTVL.

The CDR3 bases are TGTGCCAGCTCGTCCCTCGGGCGCGGGAGAACAGATACGCAGTATTTT. This encodes CASSSLGRGRTDTQYF. This chain uses TRBV18 with TRBJ2-3; 7 bases align to TRBD2. The CDR3 contains 16 residues. Unmatched junction bases numbered 12, after V lost 6 bases and J lost 3 bases. Germline assignment: CDR1 KGHSH and CDR2 LQKENI.